The clone carrying this T cell receptor (beta chain) was observed a handful of times. The data derive from a study of cytomegalovirus exposure and HLA in healthy donors. The study ran its PCR with 60 Vbeta and 13 Jbeta primers. Produced via immunoSEQ multiplex PCR; TCRdb's table is partial and in-frame only. The sample has some 130,000 clones, 75% to 90% seen once. The specimen sequenced was PBMCs. The receptor was isolated from a woman under 40 in good health and CMV-seropositive.

The CDR3 loop is CASKGIYEQYF. In DNA, the CDR3 is TGTGCCAGCAAGGGGATTTACGAGCAGTACTTC. V and J are TRBV2 and TRBJ2-7; the D gene is possibly TRBD1 (5 bases). Germline CDR1 reads SNHLY; CDR2 reads FYNNEI. V was pared by 7 bases and J by 4 bases, with 8 bases between. The CDR3 consists of 11 residues. Full variable domain (outside the CDR3, taken from reference TRBV2 and TRBJ2-7): EPEVTQTPSHQVTQMGQEVILRCVPISNHLYFYWYRQILGQKVEFLVSFYNNEISEKSEIFDDQFSVERPDGSNFTLKIRSTKLEDSAMYFCASKGIYEQYFGPGTRLTVT.